This T cell receptor beta chain was identified in a study of beta chain features in type 1 diabetes. Study findings and constraints: Naive, central memory and Treg TCRB repertoires appeared more alike in patients than in healthy donors. Moderate but significant shortening of TCRB CDR3s was recorded in all four CD4+ subsets from Type 1 diabetes patients.

The junction had 5 bases not matched to a gene; V was cut back by 1 base and J by 9 bases. The CDR3 totals 15 residues. Germline V gene lookup returns CDR1 SGHTA and CDR2 FQGTGA. The entirety of the isolated RNA underwent reverse transcription, so expressed TCRB transcripts were sequenced. Sequenced by immunoSEQ multiplex PCR; TCRdb stores in-frame clones only, minus some. The sample consists of fewer than 900,000 clones, 15% to 20% of them appearing once. This clone has a handful of counts. Its antigen remains unidentified. The sequence came from a woman aged 18-29 years in good health. V and J are TRBV7-3 and TRBJ2-1; 11 bases line up with TRBD2. Sequenced input: naive CD4+ T cells from blood. CDR3 DNA sequence: TGTGCCAGCAGCTTAATAGCGGGAGGGCCCGGTGAGCAGTTCTTC. The encoded protein is CASSLIAGGPGEQFF.